This is a list of T cell receptor beta chains from one sample in a study of CD8 T cells in Susac syndrome. A single record per CDR3 protein comes from TCRdb applying MiXCR to the immunoSEQ multiplex PCR reads. Of roughly 180,000 distinct CDR3 sequences in the sample, about 95% were seen once. Sequencing used CD4+ T cells from PBMCs. These receptors were taken from a human donor in good health. Both conserved end residues are part of each CDR3. The D gene is left open where the match is weak. For some rows the clone size is stated as once, few or many, or as a class when expanded; others skip it.

.	.	TRBV21-1	TRBJ2-7	TGTGCCAGCAGCAAAGTAGCGACTAGCGGGATTCCCCACGAGCAGTACTTC	CASSKVATSGIPHEQYF
.	.	TRBV20-1	TRBJ2-7	TGCAGTGCTAGTAGGGGATTCTACGAGCAGTACTTC	CSASRGFYEQYF
.	.	TRBV15	TRBJ1-1	TGTGCCACCAGCAGAGATGGATTGGAAGCTTTCTTT	CATSRDGLEAFF
TRBD2	.	TRBV27	TRBJ2-1	TGTGCCAGCATCCCGACTAGCGGGAGGGACAATGAGCAGTTCTTC	CASIPTSGRDNEQFF
TRBD1	.	TRBV7-2	TRBJ1-1	TGTGCCAGCATCATGGACAGGGCGAACACTGAAGCTTTCTTT	CASIMDRANTEAFF
TRBD1	.	TRBV29-1	TRBJ1-1	TGCAGCGCCCAAAAACAGGGGATGAACACTGAAGCTTTCTTT	CSAQKQGMNTEAFF
TRBD1	.	TRBV29-1	TRBJ2-1	TGCAGCGTTGCCCCGAGGACAGGGGCCTACAATGAGCAGTTCTTC	CSVAPRTGAYNEQFF
TRBD1	.	TRBV9	TRBJ2-7	TGTGCCAGCAGCGTAGAGACAGGGGGCATTGAAGAGCAGTACTTC	CASSVETGGIEEQYF
.	.	TRBV20-1	TRBJ2-2	TGCAGTGCTAGTCGGGATTTGTACACCGGGGAGCTGTTTTTT	CSASRDLYTGELFF
.	.	TRBV20-1	TRBJ1-2	TGCAGTGCTAGTGCTCTAGGAGGAGGGGGAGACTATGGCTACACCTTC	CSASALGGGGDYGYTF
.	.	TRBV20-1	TRBJ2-1	TGCAGTGCTACCTCAAAACCCAGGGGCTCTTGGTACAATGAGCAGTTCTTC	CSATSKPRGSWYNEQFF
.	.	TRBV20-1	TRBJ2-5	TGCAGTGCTGGCAGGGGTTTGGGGGAGACCCAGTACTTC	CSAGRGLGETQYF
TRBD1	.	TRBV29-1	TRBJ2-1	TGCAGCGTTGAGGGCAGGGGGAATGAGCAGTTCTTC	CSVEGRGNEQFF
.	.	TRBV30	TRBJ1-1	TGTGCCTGGAACGGAGTGGTGAACACTGAAGCTTTCTTT	CAWNGVVNTEAFF
TRBD2	.	TRBV30	TRBJ2-3	TGTGCCTTCGGACTAGCGGGAGGGGCAGATACGCAGTATTTT	CAFGLAGGADTQYF
TRBD2	.	TRBV6-1	TRBJ2-3	TGTGCCAGCGCGCCGGAGTGGGTAGCGGGAGGCTACACAGATACGCAGTATTTT	CASAPEWVAGGYTDTQYF
TRBD1	.	TRBV6-6	TRBJ1-5	TGTGCCAGCAGTTCACAGGGGGACGGCCAGCCCCAGCATTTT	CASSSQGDGQPQHF
.	.	TRBV5-1	TRBJ2-7	TGCGCCAGCAGCTTGTCAGGGGAAGGCGAGCAGTACTTC	CASSLSGEGEQYF
TRBD2	.	TRBV6-6	TRBJ2-1	TGTGCCAGCACCCCGCTAGCGGGGATTAATGAGCAGTTCTTC	CASTPLAGINEQFF
.	.	TRBV6-2/TRBV6-3	TRBJ2-1	TGTGCCGTCCAGCGAAAAAATGAGCAGTTCTTC	CAVQRKNEQFF
.	.	TRBV5-1	TRBJ1-1	TGCGCCAGCAGCTTGGGTGGGGTCTGGATGCCTGAAGCTTTCTTT	CASSLGGVWMPEAFF
.	.	TRBV29-1	TRBJ2-7	TGCAGCGTTAGTGTGGATGGGGACGAGCAGTACTTC	CSVSVDGDEQYF
.	.	TRBV20-1	TRBJ2-5	TGCAGTGTCCCGGAGGGCGGCACCGAAGAGACCCAGTACTTC	CSVPEGGTEETQYF
.	.	TRBV20-1	TRBJ1-5	TGCAGTGCTAGAGATGCAAGGGGTCAGCCCCAGCATTTT	CSARDARGQPQHF
.	.	TRBV29-1	TRBJ1-5	TGCAGCGTCGCCCCAGGGGTAGATCAGCCCCAGCATTTT	CSVAPGVDQPQHF
.	.	TRBV2	TRBJ2-3	TGTGCCAGCAGATACAGCGGAGATACGCAGTATTTT	CASRYSGDTQYF
TRBD2	.	TRBV20-1	TRBJ2-3	TGCAGTGCTACGACTAGCGCAGATACGCAGTATTTT	CSATTSADTQYF
.	.	TRBV6-1	TRBJ1-1	TGTGCCAGCAGTGGCCGTTCGGACACTGAAGCTTTCTTT	CASSGRSDTEAFF
.	.	TRBV5-4	TRBJ1-2	TGTGCCAGCAGCTTGGGTATAGGGGAATATGGCTACACCTTC	CASSLGIGEYGYTF
.	.	TRBV29-1	TRBJ1-5	TGCAGCGTTGCCGGGGGAACGGATCAGCCCCAGCATTTT	CSVAGGTDQPQHF
TRBD1	.	TRBV30	TRBJ1-1	TGTGCCTGGAGTGTACAAGGTCCGGGACAGCCACACAGAACGAACACTGAAGCTTTCTTT	CAWSVQGPGQPHRTNTEAFF
.	.	TRBV7-2	TRBJ2-3	TGTGCCAGCAGCTTAAAGGGAAGTCTAGCAGATACGCAGTATTTT	CASSLKGSLADTQYF
.	.	TRBV28	TRBJ2-7	TGTGCCAGCAGTCGATGGGACTTGCCCGGCTCCTACGAGCAGTACTTC	CASSRWDLPGSYEQYF
.	.	TRBV7-9	TRBJ1-2	TGTGCCAGCAGCCCATCGGAATGGCGTGGCTACACCTTC	CASSPSEWRGYTF
TRBD1	.	TRBV29-1	TRBJ2-1	TGCAGCGTTGGGTGGGACAGGAGGTATGAGCAGTTCTTC	CSVGWDRRYEQFF
.	.	TRBV27	TRBJ2-3	TGTGCCAGCAGTTTATTGCGGGAACACACAGATACGCAGTATTTT	CASSLLREHTDTQYF
.	.	TRBV7-9	TRBJ2-3	TGTGCCAGCAGCTTAACACAGGGAGCAGATACGCAGTATTTT	CASSLTQGADTQYF
TRBD2	.	TRBV20-1	TRBJ2-1	TGCAGTGCTAAGGGACTAGGGTTTGTCAATGAGCAGTTCTTC	CSAKGLGFVNEQFF
.	.	TRBV12-3/TRBV12-4	TRBJ1-4	TGTGCCAGCAGCTCCCCGGGACCCCGGCTAGAAAAACTGTTTTTT	CASSSPGPRLEKLFF
.	once	TRBV15	TRBJ2-6	TGTGCCACCAGTACTCGGGTCTCTGGGGCCAACGTCCTGACTTTC	CATSTRVSGANVLTF
TRBD1	.	TRBV7-7	TRBJ2-5	TGTGCTAGCAGCTTATTACCAGGGGGTCAGGAGACCCAGTACTTC	CASSLLPGGQETQYF
TRBD1	.	TRBV3-1	TRBJ1-2	TGTGCCAGCAGCATGACAGGGGGAGACTATGGCTACACCTTC	CASSMTGGDYGYTF
.	.	TRBV20-1	TRBJ1-5	TGCAGTGCAACCGGACACCACAATCAGCCCCAGCATTTT	CSATGHHNQPQHF
.	.	TRBV7-3	TRBJ2-1	TGTGCCAGCAGCTTAAACAGGGTCAATGAGCAGTTCTTC	CASSLNRVNEQFF
.	.	TRBV7-2	TRBJ1-4	TGTGCCAGCAGCTTGGGATTTCATGAAAAACTGTTTTTT	CASSLGFHEKLFF
.	few	TRBV6-5	TRBJ2-1	TGTGCCAGCAGCCCCCGGAGGAATGAGCAGTTCTTC	CASSPRRNEQFF
.	.	TRBV6-7	TRBJ2-1	TGTGCCAGCAGTTACTCGATAAGTGAGCAGTTCTTC	CASSYSISEQFF
.	.	TRBV30	TRBJ2-3	TGTGCCTGGAGGCCGGGACATACCTACACAGATACGCAGTATTTT	CAWRPGHTYTDTQYF
.	.	TRBV2	TRBJ2-2	TGTGCCAGCAGTGAACACGGTACACAGCTGTTTTTT	CASSEHGTQLFF
.	.	TRBV24-1	TRBJ2-1	TGTGCCACCAGTGAGCCTGGACCCGCAACTGAGCAGTTCTTC	CATSEPGPATEQFF
.	.	TRBV5-6	TRBJ2-3	TGTGCCAGCAGCTGGGTGGGACGGGGGGCGGATACGCAGTATTTT	CASSWVGRGADTQYF
.	once	TRBV20-1	TRBJ1-5	TGCAGTGCTAGAGATCGGCGGAGCAATCAGCCCCAGCATTTT	CSARDRRSNQPQHF